This entry concerns a single T cell receptor beta chain. Read sequence stops 3 residues before the CDR3 end, and the germline J gene provides the missing end. This sample is part of a study of T cells in women clearing cervical HPV infection. On the study more broadly: Controls gave blood once infection was undetectable; cases at lesion identification.

The V end lost 2 bases, the J end lost 0 bases, and 11 bases lay between the germline ends. This CDR3 comprises 15 residues. CDR1 and CDR2 (germline): SGHRS, YFSETQ. TCRdb's table, derived via immunoSEQ multiplex PCR, lists solely in-frame clones and lacks some. The record lists more than 20,000 clones, of which the ten most abundant hold 5% to 7%. All participants had a single incident cervical HPV16 infection, and prevalent HPV16 infections were excluded. Source material: blood buffy coat. The rearrangement links TRBV5-1 to TRBJ2-5; no firm D call. The clonotype comes from a woman aged 18 to 75 with a cervical HPV16 infection that either progressed to CIN3+ or cleared (not recorded which). Partial CDR3 DNA: TGCGCCAGCAGCTTCGACGGGTTAGACCAAGAGACC. Protein: CASSFDGLDQET. The whole CDR3 protein reads CASSFDGLDQETQYF.